Listed below are T cell receptor beta chains from one sample, sequenced in a study of blood T cell repertoires in COVID-19. Profiling relied on immunoSEQ multiplex PCR, and the TCRdb table lists in-frame clones only, not all of them. This sample carries more than 300,000 clones, around 86% of them seen once, and the ten largest clones take around 1.6%. What was sequenced was peripheral blood. The receptors stem from a woman aged 45-59 years with acute or convalescent COVID-19. Both conserved end residues are trimmed from each CDR3. Each record gives: V gene, D gene, CDR3 protein. A D gene is named only where the DNA matches it firmly.

TRBV9,TRBD2,ASSAGLAGAGANVLT
TRBV18,TRBD1,ASSRVQGAYEKLF
TRBV19,TRBD1,ASSTAGTGGEY
TRBV4-1,NA,ASSQDPPGRPSTDTQY
TRBV5-8,TRBD1,ASSSRTGTVSGELF
TRBV5-1,NA,ASSLDIAARTGELF
TRBV5-1,TRBD2,ASSLRRGAGAEDEQF
TRBV25-1,NA,ASSDLLRGVQDTQY
TRBV29-1,NA,SVVGQGSTDTQY
TRBV12-3/TRBV12-4,NA,ASSFGKTGELF
TRBV30,NA,AWSGLRGGMTEAF
TRBV5-1,TRBD2,ASSLWSSTSGRDNEQF
TRBV7-3,NA,ASSQGQNTEAF
TRBV30,NA,AWQGVTEAF
TRBV7-7,TRBD2,ASSPLGSGSREQY
TRBV24-1,NA,ATRDRGGSVGDEQF
TRBV5-6,NA,ASSQRDSVYEQY
TRBV28,TRBD1,ASSLWGQDIPY
TRBV9,TRBD2,ASSVGSGTYNEQF
TRBV7-6,NA,ASGANTEAF